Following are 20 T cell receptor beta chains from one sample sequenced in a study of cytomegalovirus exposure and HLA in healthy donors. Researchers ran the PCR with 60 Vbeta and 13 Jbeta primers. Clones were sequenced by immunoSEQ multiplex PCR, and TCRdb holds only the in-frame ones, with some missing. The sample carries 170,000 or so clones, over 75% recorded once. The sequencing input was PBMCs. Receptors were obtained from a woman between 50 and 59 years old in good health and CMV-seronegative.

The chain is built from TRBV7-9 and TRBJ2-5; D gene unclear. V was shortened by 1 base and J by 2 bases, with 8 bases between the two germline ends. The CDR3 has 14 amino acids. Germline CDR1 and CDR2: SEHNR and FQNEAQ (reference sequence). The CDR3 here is CASSLVTFQETQYF. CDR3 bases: TGTGCCAGCAGCTTAGTAACATTTCAAGAGACCCAGTACTTC.

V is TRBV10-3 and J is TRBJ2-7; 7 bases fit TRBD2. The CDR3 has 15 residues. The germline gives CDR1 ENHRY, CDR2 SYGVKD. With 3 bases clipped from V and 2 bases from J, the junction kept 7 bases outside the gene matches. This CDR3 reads CAISDPGTTTYEQYF. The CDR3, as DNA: TGTGCCATCAGTGATCCCGGGACTACAACCTACGAGCAGTACTTC.

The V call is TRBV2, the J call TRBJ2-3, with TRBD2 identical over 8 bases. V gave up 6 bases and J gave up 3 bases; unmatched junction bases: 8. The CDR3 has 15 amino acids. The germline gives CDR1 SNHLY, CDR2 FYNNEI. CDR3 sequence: CASRAGTSGTDTQYF. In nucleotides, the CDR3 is TGTGCCAGCAGAGCCGGGACTAGTGGAACAGATACGCAGTATTTT.

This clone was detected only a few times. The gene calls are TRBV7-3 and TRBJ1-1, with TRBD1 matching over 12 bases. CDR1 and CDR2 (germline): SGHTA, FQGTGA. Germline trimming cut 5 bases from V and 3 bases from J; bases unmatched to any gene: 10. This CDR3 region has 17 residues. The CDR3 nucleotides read TGTGCCAGCAGCCGCCTCCCCGGGACAGGGGGCGACACTGAAGCTTTCTTT. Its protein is CASSRLPGTGGDTEAFF.

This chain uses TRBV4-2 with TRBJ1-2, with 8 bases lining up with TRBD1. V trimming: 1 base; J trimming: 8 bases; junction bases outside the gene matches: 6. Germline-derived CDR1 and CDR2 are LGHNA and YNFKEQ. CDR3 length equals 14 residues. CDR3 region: CASSQGTGRFGYTF. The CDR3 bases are TGTGCCAGCAGCCAAGGGACAGGGCGTTTCGGCTACACCTTC.

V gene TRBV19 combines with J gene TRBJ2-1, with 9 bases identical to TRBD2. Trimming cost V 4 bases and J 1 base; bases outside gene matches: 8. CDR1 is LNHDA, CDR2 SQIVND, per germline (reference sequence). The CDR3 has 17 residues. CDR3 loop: CASSRTSALGSYNEQFF. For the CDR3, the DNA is TGTGCCAGTAGTAGGACTAGCGCTCTGGGGTCCTACAATGAGCAGTTCTTC.

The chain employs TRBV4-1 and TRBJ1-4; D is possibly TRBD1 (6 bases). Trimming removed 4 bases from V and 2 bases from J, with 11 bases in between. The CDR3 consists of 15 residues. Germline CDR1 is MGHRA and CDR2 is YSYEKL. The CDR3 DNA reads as TGCGCCAGCAGCCGGACAGAAAACACTAATGAAAAACTGTTTTTT. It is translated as CASSRTENTNEKLFF.

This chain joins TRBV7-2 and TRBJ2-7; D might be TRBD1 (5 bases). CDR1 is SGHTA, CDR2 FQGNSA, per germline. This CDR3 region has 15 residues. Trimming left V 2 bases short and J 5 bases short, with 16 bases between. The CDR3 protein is CASSLNFARANEQYF. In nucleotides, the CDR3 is TGTGCCAGCAGCTTAAATTTTGCCAGGGCGAACGAGCAGTACTTC.

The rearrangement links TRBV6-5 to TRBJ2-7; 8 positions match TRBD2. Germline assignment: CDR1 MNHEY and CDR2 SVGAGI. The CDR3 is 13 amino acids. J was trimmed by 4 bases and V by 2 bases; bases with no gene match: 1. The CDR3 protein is CASSYPGGYEQYF. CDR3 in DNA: TGTGCCAGCAGTTACCCGGGGGGGTACGAGCAGTACTTC.

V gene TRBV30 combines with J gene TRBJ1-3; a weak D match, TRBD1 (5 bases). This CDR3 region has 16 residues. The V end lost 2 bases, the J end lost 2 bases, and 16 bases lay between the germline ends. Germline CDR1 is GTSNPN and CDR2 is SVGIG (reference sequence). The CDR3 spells CAWSQKTGGAGNTIYF. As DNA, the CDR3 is TGTGCCTGGAGTCAGAAGACCGGGGGAGCTGGAAACACCATATATTTT.

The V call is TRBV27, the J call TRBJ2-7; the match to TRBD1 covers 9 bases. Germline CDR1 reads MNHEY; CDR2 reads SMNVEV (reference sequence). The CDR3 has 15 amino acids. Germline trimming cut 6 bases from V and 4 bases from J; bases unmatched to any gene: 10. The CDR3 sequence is CASRKKDRGTYEQYF. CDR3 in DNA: TGTGCCAGCAGGAAAAAGGACAGGGGTACTTACGAGCAGTACTTC.

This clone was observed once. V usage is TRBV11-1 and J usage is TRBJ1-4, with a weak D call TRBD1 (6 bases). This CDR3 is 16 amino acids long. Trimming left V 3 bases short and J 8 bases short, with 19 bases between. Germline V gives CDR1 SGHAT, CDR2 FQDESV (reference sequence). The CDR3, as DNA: TGTGCCAGCAGCTTTTGGGACATTACCATTTGGGAAAAACTGTTTTTT. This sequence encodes CASSFWDITIWEKLFF.

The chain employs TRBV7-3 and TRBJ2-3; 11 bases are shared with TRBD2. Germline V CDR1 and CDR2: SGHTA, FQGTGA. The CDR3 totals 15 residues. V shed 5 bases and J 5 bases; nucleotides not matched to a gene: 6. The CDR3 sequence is CASSHSGGVGDTQYF. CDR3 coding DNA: TGTGCCAGCAGCCATAGCGGGGGGGTGGGAGATACGCAGTATTTT.

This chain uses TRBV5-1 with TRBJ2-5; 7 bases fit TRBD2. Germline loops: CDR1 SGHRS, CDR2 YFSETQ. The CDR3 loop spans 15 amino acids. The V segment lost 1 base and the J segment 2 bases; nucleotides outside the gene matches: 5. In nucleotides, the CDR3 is TGCGCCAGCAGCTTGTTTCTAGCGGCACAAGAGACCCAGTACTTC. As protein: CASSLFLAAQETQYF.

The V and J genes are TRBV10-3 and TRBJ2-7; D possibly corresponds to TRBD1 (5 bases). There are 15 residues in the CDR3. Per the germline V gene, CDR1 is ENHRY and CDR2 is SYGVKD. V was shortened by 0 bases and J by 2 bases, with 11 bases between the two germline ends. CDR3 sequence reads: CAISESTAPPYEQYF. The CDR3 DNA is TGTGCCATCAGTGAGTCGACAGCCCCCCCCTACGAGCAGTACTTC.

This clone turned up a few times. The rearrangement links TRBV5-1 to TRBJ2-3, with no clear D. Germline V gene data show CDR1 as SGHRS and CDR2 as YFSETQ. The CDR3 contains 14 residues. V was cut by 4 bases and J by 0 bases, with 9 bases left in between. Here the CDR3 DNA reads TGCGCCAGCAGCCGAGTTTCTAGCACAGATACGCAGTATTTT. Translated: CASSRVSSTDTQYF.

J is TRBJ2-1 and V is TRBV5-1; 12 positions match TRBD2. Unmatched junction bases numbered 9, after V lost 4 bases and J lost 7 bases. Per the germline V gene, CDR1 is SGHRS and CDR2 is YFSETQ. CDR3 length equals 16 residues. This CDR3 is CASSPMASGGENEQFF. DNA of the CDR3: TGCGCCAGCAGCCCGATGGCTAGCGGGGGGGAAAATGAGCAGTTCTTC.

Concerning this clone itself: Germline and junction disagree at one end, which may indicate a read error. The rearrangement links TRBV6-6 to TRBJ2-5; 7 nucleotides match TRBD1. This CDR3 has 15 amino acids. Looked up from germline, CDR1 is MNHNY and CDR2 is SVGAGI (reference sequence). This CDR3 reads CASRDPRDSKEAQYF. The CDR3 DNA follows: TGTGCCAGCAGAGATCCTCGGGACAGTAAAGAGGCCCAGTACTTC.

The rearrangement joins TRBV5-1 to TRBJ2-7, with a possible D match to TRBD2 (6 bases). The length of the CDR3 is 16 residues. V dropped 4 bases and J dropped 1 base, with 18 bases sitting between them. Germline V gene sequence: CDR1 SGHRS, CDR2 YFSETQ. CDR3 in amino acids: CASSLRDSLISYEQYF. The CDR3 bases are TGCGCCAGCAGCCTGAGGGACTCTTTAATTTCCTACGAGCAGTACTTC. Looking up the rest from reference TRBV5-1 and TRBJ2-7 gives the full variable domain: KAGVTQTPRYLIKTRGQQVTLSCSPISGHRSVSWYQQTPGQGLQFLFEYFSETQRNKGNFPGRFSGRQFSNSRSEMNVSTLELGDSALYLCASSLRDSLISYEQYFGPGTRLTVT.

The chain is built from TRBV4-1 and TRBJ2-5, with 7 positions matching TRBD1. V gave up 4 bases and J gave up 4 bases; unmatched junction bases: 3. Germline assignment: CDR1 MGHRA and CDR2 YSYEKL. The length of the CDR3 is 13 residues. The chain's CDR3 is CASSLRQGETQYF. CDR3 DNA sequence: TGCGCCAGCAGCCTCAGACAGGGAGAGACCCAGTACTTC.